Given below is one T cell receptor (beta chain) in context. In the original workflow: Amplification with reference gene primers provided the estimates of nucleated cell counts. The protocol was immunoSEQ multiplex PCR, while the TCRdb copy is restricted to in-frame clones and leaves out a portion. The D gene and trimming were derived from the DNA, and the V and J assignments and clone size from that table. The data show tens of thousands of clones, with around nine tenths seen just once and 8.5% held by the top ten. V was clipped by 3 bases and J by 2 bases, with 11 bases between them. The CDR3 has 14 residues. The germline CDR1 and CDR2 sequences are MDHEN and SYDVKM. The data were obtained in a study of blood T cell repertoires in COVID-19.

The chain combines TRBV28 with TRBJ2-7; weak D call: TRBD1 (5 bases). This TCR derives from a human donor in a cohort sampled during active COVID-19. Sequencing was performed on peripheral blood. CDR3 sequence: CASSLGRVTYEQYF. The CDR3 DNA reads TGTGCCAGCAGTTTGGGCAGGGTAACCTACGAGCAGTACTTC.